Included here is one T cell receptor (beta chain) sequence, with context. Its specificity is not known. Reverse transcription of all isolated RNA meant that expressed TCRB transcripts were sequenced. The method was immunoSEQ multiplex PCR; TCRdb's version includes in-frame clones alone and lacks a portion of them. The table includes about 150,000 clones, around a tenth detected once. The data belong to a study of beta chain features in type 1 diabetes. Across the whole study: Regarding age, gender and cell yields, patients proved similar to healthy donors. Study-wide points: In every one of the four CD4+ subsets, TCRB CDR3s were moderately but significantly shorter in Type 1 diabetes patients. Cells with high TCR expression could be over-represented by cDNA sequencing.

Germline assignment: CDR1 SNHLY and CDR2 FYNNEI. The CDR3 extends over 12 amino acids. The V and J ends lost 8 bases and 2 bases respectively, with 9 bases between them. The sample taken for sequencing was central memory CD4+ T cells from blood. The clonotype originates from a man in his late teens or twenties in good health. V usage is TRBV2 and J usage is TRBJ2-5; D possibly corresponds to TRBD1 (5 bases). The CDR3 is CASGQVQETQYF. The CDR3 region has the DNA TGTGCCAGCGGACAAGTTCAAGAGACCCAGTACTTC.